These T cell receptor beta chains were read from a single sample in a study of T cell repertoires in cytomegalovirus infection. Their antigens are not known. TCRdb passed the reads through MiXCR, listing each CDR3 protein once. Of 200,000 or so distinct CDR3 sequences listed, roughly 34% are singletons. The material was CD8+ T cells from cultured PBMCs, obtained from culture after CMV antigen stimulation. Source of these receptors: a human donor in good health (CMV status not recorded). Some clones in this sample may be carry-over from other donors' samples. Each CDR3 is given with its conserved first and last residue. D genes are given only for firm matches. Expanded clones get a size class; other rows say once, few or many, or leave the size out.

>TRBJ1-4|TRBV28|TRBD1|few
CASSTTGGANEKLFF
TGTGCCAGCAGTACCACAGGGGGGGCTAATGAAAAACTGTTTTTT
>TRBJ2-7|TRBV11-2|.|.
CASSSPPGASSSYEQYF
TGTGCCAGCAGCTCCCCCCCCGGGGCTTCAAGCTCCTACGAGCAGTACTTC
>TRBJ2-3|TRBV7-8|.|few
CASSPLPEGVENTQYF
TGTGCCAGCAGCCCCTTACCTGAGGGGGTGGAGAATACGCAGTATTTT
>TRBJ2-1|TRBV9|TRBD2|.
CASSDRGLAGGYSYNEQFF
TGTGCCAGCAGCGACAGGGGACTAGCGGGAGGATACTCCTACAATGAGCAGTTCTTC
>TRBJ1-6|TRBV12-3/TRBV12-4|.|few
CASSSQGAGSPLHF
TGTGCCAGCAGTTCACAGGGTGCAGGTTCACCCCTCCACTTT
>TRBJ2-7|TRBV3-1|.|.
CASSLYSYEQYF
TGTGCCAGCAGCCTTTACTCCTACGAGCAGTACTTC
>TRBJ2-7|TRBV7-6|.|.
CASSLGRRYEQYF
TGTGCCAGCAGCCTCGGACGACGCTACGAGCAGTACTTC
>TRBJ2-5|TRBV12-3/TRBV12-4|.|many
CASSHRDTQRIF
TGTGCCAGCAGTCATAGGGACACTCAAAGGATCTTC
>TRBJ2-7|TRBV7-6|.|many
CASSPWAKAVHEQYF
TGTGCCAGCAGCCCTTGGGCTAAGGCGGTCCACGAGCAGTACTTC
>TRBJ2-7|TRBV19|TRBD2|.
CASSTRLAGGSYYEQYF
TGTGCCAGTAGTACGCGGCTAGCGGGAGGCTCCTACTACGAGCAGTACTTC
>TRBJ2-5|TRBV12-3/TRBV12-4|TRBD1|.
CASRKLQGAEETQYF
TGTGCCAGCAGGAAATTACAGGGGGCGGAGGAGACCCAGTACTTC
>TRBJ1-4|TRBV7-8|.|few
CASSLVQGRNEKLFF
TGTGCCAGCAGCTTAGTTCAGGGGCGAAATGAAAAACTGTTTTTT
>TRBJ2-1|TRBV27|TRBD2|.
CASSLKAGGSEQFF
TGTGCCAGCAGTTTAAAAGCGGGAGGATCTGAGCAGTTCTTC
>TRBJ2-2|TRBV7-6|.|many
CASSLRGGTGELFF
TGTGCCAGCAGCTTAAGAGGAGGGACCGGGGAGCTGTTTTTT
>TRBJ1-1|TRBV10-3|.|few
CAISAVGRGNTEAFF
TGTGCCATCAGTGCGGTGGGTAGGGGGAACACTGAAGCTTTCTTT
>TRBJ2-1|TRBV7-8|.|.
CASSWMSEKGGDEQFF
TGTGCCAGCAGCTGGATGAGTGAGAAAGGAGGCGATGAGCAGTTCTTC
>TRBJ2-2|TRBV5-1|.|.
CASSLEGQGWTGELFF
TGCGCCAGCAGCTTGGAAGGGCAGGGTTGGACCGGGGAGCTGTTTTTT
>TRBJ1-1|TRBV7-8|.|.
CASSLVYGDTMNTEAFF
TGTGCCAGCAGCTTAGTCTATGGTGACACCATGAACACTGAAGCTTTCTTT
>TRBJ2-3|TRBV4-1|TRBD1|few
CASRWRQGEIDTQYF
TGCGCCAGCAGATGGAGACAGGGGGAAATAGATACGCAGTATTTT
>TRBJ1-1|TRBV7-3|.|.
CASSRDDTEAFF
TGTGCCAGCAGCCGGGACGACACTGAAGCTTTCTTT
>TRBJ1-1|TRBV12-3/TRBV12-4|.|many
CASSLNSRGFTEAFF
TGTGCCAGCAGTTTAAACAGTCGAGGTTTCACTGAAGCTTTCTTT
>TRBJ2-5|TRBV9|TRBD1|few
CASSVRQGFQETQYF
TGTGCCAGCAGCGTTCGACAGGGATTTCAAGAGACCCAGTACTTC
>TRBJ2-1|TRBV7-9|TRBD1|few
CASSAGTGGGSLYNEQFF
TGTGCCAGCAGCGCCGGGACAGGGGGCGGATCCCTTTACAATGAGCAGTTCTTC
>TRBJ2-5|TRBV5-1|TRBD1|.
CASSLGDRGLSEETQYF
TGCGCCAGCAGCTTAGGGGACAGGGGGCTGTCGGAAGAGACCCAGTACTTC
>TRBJ2-7|TRBV7-9|.|many
CASSLAGTRDYEQYF
TGTGCCAGCAGCTTAGCGGGGACCAGGGATTACGAGCAGTACTTC
>TRBJ1-2|TRBV6-2/TRBV6-3|.|.
CASSYSAGADYGYTF
TGTGCCAGCAGTTACTCCGCGGGGGCAGACTATGGCTACACCTTC
>TRBJ1-5|TRBV20-1|.|.
CSAREWGVSNQPQHF
TGCAGTGCTAGAGAATGGGGAGTTAGCAATCAGCCCCAGCATTTT
>TRBJ1-5|TRBV12-3/TRBV12-4|.|.
CASSFVSQPQHF
TGTGCCAGCAGTTTCGTAAGTCAGCCCCAGCATTTT
>TRBJ1-5|TRBV27|.|.
CASSSEYSNQPQHF
TGTGCCAGCAGTTCAGAGTATAGCAATCAGCCCCAGCATTTT
>TRBJ2-1|TRBV28|.|.
CASLPEGLSNEQFF
TGTGCCAGCCTCCCGGAGGGTTTGAGCAATGAGCAGTTCTTC
>TRBJ1-1|TRBV10-3|.|.
CAAGWGHTEAFF
TGTGCCGCCGGATGGGGACACACTGAAGCTTTCTTT
>TRBJ2-2|TRBV6-1|TRBD2|.
CASSPISSGANTGELFF
TGTGCCAGCAGCCCGATCTCTAGCGGGGCCAACACCGGGGAGCTGTTTTTT
>TRBJ1-5|TRBV4-1|.|.
CASSQAAEYSNQPQHF
TGCGCCAGCAGCCAAGCAGCGGAGTATAGCAATCAGCCCCAGCATTTT
>TRBJ2-7|TRBV28|.|few
CATYYGPQRYGSGQYF
TGTGCCACATACTACGGGCCGCAGCGCTATGGTAGTGGGCAGTACTTC
>TRBJ2-7|TRBV7-2|.|many
CASSLEARVTFEQYF
TGTGCCAGCAGCTTAGAAGCGAGGGTAACTTTCGAGCAGTACTTC
>TRBJ2-3|TRBV6-4|TRBD2|many
CASSDKAGAGTDTQYF
TGTGCCAGCAGTGACAAAGCGGGAGCGGGCACAGATACGCAGTATTTT
>TRBJ2-7|TRBV5-4|TRBD1|.
CASSWDRGDEQYF
TGTGCCAGCAGCTGGGACAGGGGGGACGAGCAGTACTTC
>TRBJ2-5|TRBV4-2|TRBD2|.
CASSQDGMLAGDGETQYF
TGTGCCAGCAGCCAAGATGGGATGCTAGCGGGAGATGGAGAGACCCAGTACTTC
>TRBJ2-1|TRBV6-5|.|.
CASSYQITGNRYEQFF
TGTGCCAGCAGTTACCAGATTACCGGCAATAGATATGAGCAGTTCTTC
>TRBJ2-2|TRBV28|.|.
CASSLPGFGGDTGELFF
TGTGCCAGCAGTCTACCGGGTTTTGGCGGAGACACCGGGGAGCTGTTTTTT